One sample yielded the 31 T cell receptor beta chains listed below, sequenced in a study of regulatory T cells in long-lasting Graves disease. TCR beta libraries were built with iRepertoire HTBI primers and Arm-PCR of CDR3 regions. TCRdb itself ran the multiplex PCR reads through MiXCR, one entry per CDR3 protein. The sample carries hundreds of thousands of distinct CDR3 sequences, approximately 15% recorded once. Time point indicated: newly diagnosed GD, antithyroid drugs for less than 3 months. PBMCs were the source of the RNA used for TCR sequencing. The same specimen was also included in a second study, on T cells in Graves' hyperthyroidism and ophthalmopathy.

Sequencing was performed on peripheral blood mononuclear cells (PBMCs), taken at new diagnosis, from a patient treated with antithyroid drugs. The receptor set was obtained from a man aged 35-49 years with Graves disease.

This clonotype was seen repeatedly, ten times or more. V is TRBV28 and J is TRBJ2-7, with 10 bases that match TRBD2. Germline CDR1 reads MDHEN; CDR2 reads SYDVKM. The CDR3 spans 15 residues. V dropped 1 base and J dropped 4; count of bases not matched to a gene: 4. CDR3 region: CASSLYVGLAYEQYF. The CDR3 coding sequence is TGTGCCAGCAGTTTATATGTGGGACTAGCGTACGAGCAGTACTTC.

The chain uses TRBV24-1 and TRBJ1-2, with TRBD1 identical over 8 bases. The CDR3 is 14 amino acids. With V trimmed by 3 bases and J by 8 bases, 7 bases remained unmatched. Germline CDR1 is KGHDR and CDR2 is SFDVKD. The CDR3 here is CATSDGQGARGYTF. CDR3 coding DNA: TGTGCCACCAGTGATGGGCAGGGGGCGCGCGGCTACACCTTC.

This clonotype has at least ten counts. The chain couples TRBV7-2 to TRBJ1-1, with TRBD1 matching over 7 bases. The CDR3 consists of 14 residues. V lost 4 bases to trimming and J lost 4 bases; unmatched junction nucleotides: 6. Germline V lookup: CDR1 SGHTA, CDR2 FQGNSA. CDR3 in amino acids: CASSYDRVRTEAFF. The DNA of the CDR3 is TGTGCCAGCAGCTACGACAGGGTACGCACTGAAGCTTTCTTT.

This clonotype has a handful of counts. This chain links TRBV28 with TRBJ1-5; D is unclear. Trimming removed 1 base at V and 5 bases at J, with 12 bases between. This CDR3 is built from 15 residues. Germline CDR1 is MDHEN and CDR2 is SYDVKM. The CDR3 coding sequence is TGTGCCAGCAGTTTATTAGAAATGAGGGATCAGCCCCAGCATTTT. Its protein is CASSLLEMRDQPQHF. The whole variable domain, filled in from reference TRBV28 and TRBJ1-5, reads DVKVTQSSRYLVKRTGEKVFLECVQDMDHENMFWYRQDPGLGLRLIYFSYDVKMKEKGDIPEGYSVSREKKERFSLILESASTNQTSMYLCASSLLEMRDQPQHFGDGTRLSIL.

At least ten counts were recorded for this clonotype. This rearrangement joins TRBV5-4 to TRBJ1-5; D call uncertain. The V and J ends lost 0 bases and 6 bases respectively, with 25 bases between them. The CDR3 spans 19 residues. Germline V CDR1 and CDR2: SGHNT, YYREEE (reference sequence). This CDR3 is CASSLGTGSYPPPPQPQHF. Written as DNA, the CDR3 is TGTGCCAGCAGCTTGGGCACCGGGAGTTATCCACCCCCTCCTCAGCCCCAGCATTTT.

The sample holds many counts of this clonotype. The chain links TRBV6-1 to TRBJ2-3, with 7 bases matching TRBD1. The V segment lost 6 bases and the J segment 1 base; nucleotides outside the gene matches: 7. In germline, CDR1 is MNHNS, CDR2 SASEGT. The length of the CDR3 is 15 residues. CDR3 nucleotides: TGTGCCAGCAGCGCTGGACAGGCCCGCACAGATACGCAGTATTTT. This gives the protein CASSAGQARTDTQYF.

The V and J genes are TRBV7-2 and TRBJ1-6, with unresolved D. This CDR3 comprises 16 residues. V dropped 0 bases and J dropped 5 bases, with 11 bases sitting between them. Germline assignment: CDR1 SGHTA and CDR2 FQGNSA. CDR3 in amino acids: CASSLALRVNNSPLHF. The CDR3 region has the DNA TGTGCCAGCAGCTTAGCGCTCCGGGTCAATAATTCACCCCTCCACTTT.

This clonotype appeared many times. This chain links TRBV5-1 with TRBJ2-1; TRBD2 agrees at 12 bases. Germline CDR1 reads SGHRS; CDR2 reads YFSETQ. The trim removed 4 bases at V and 0 bases at J, leaving 5 bases unmatched. The CDR3 runs to 17 residues. CDR3 sequence: CASSGGLAGSSYNEQFF. The CDR3 nucleotides read TGCGCCAGCAGCGGCGGACTAGCGGGGAGCTCCTACAATGAGCAGTTCTTC.

This clonotype showed up many times. The chain uses TRBV2 and TRBJ2-1, with D unclear. Trimming pared 6 bases from V and 6 bases from J, leaving 15 bases between. This CDR3 region has 14 residues. Per germline, CDR1 SNHLY and CDR2 FYNNEI. CDR3 nucleotide sequence: TGTGCCAGCAGCGCCGGGCCCGGTGGCAATGAGCAGTTCTTC. This sequence encodes CASSAGPGGNEQFF.

This clonotype was counted ten times or more. The genes are TRBV27 and TRBJ1-4; D unresolved. V gave up 3 bases and J gave up 7 bases, with 15 bases separating them. Germline lookup yields CDR1 MNHEY and CDR2 SMNVEV (reference sequence). This CDR3 has 15 amino acids. The CDR3 loop reads CASSFPDGRGEKLFF. CDR3 DNA sequence: TGTGCCAGCAGTTTCCCCGACGGCCGAGGTGAAAAACTGTTTTTT.

This clonotype was seen many times. The chain combines TRBV30 with TRBJ2-3; no definite D call. CDR1 and CDR2 from the germline V gene are GTSNPN and SVGIG (reference sequence). The CDR3 extends over 11 amino acids. Trimming stripped 1 base from V and 9 bases from J, with 8 bases between. The CDR3 reads CAWSALRTQYF. CDR3 DNA sequence: TGTGCCTGGAGTGCTCTACGAACGCAGTATTTT.

This clonotype was seen repeatedly, ten times or more. The chain employs TRBV11-2 and TRBJ2-7, with D unresolved. Trimming pared 1 base from V and 3 bases from J, leaving 16 bases between. The CDR3 spans 16 residues. Germline-derived CDR1 and CDR2 are SGHAT and FQNNGV. CDR3 loop: CASSLGEQNWGYEQYF. CDR3 in DNA: TGTGCCAGCAGCTTAGGTGAACAGAATTGGGGCTACGAGCAGTACTTC.

This clonotype has only a few counts. The V and J genes are TRBV7-3 and TRBJ2-1; weak D call: TRBD1 (6 bases). CDR3 length: 13 amino acids. CDR1 and CDR2 (germline): SGHTA, FQGTGA. Trimming left V 5 bases short and J 9 bases short, with 14 bases between. The CDR3 reads CASSAQGYGEQFF. The CDR3 region has the DNA TGTGCCAGCAGCGCACAGGGTTACGGTGAGCAGTTCTTC.

The V gene is TRBV12-3 or TRBV12-4, the J gene TRBJ1-4, with a possible D match to TRBD1 (6 bases). The CDR3 covers 14 residues. V dropped 3 bases and J dropped 6 bases, with 11 bases sitting between them. The CDR3 is CASSLIQGYEKLFF. Written as DNA, the CDR3 is TGTGCCAGCAGTTTGATCCAGGGGTATGAAAAACTGTTTTTT.

Ten or more counts support this clonotype. This chain uses TRBV11-2 with TRBJ2-7, with unresolved D. The germline CDR1 and CDR2 sequences are SGHAT and FQNNGV. The V and J ends lost 5 bases and 2 bases respectively, with 13 bases between them. This CDR3 spans 14 amino acids. CDR3 sequence reads: CASSHPPQAYEQYF. In DNA, the CDR3 is TGTGCCAGCAGCCACCCTCCACAAGCCTACGAGCAGTACTTC.

This clonotype was detected many times. The chain links TRBV5-1 to TRBJ1-5, with D perhaps matching TRBD1 (5 bases). Germline CDR1 reads SGHRS; CDR2 reads YFSETQ. V gave up 0 bases and J gave up 2 bases, with 9 bases separating them. CDR3 length: 15 residues. This CDR3 is CASSLAGIGNQPQHF. In DNA, the CDR3 is TGCGCCAGCAGCTTGGCAGGGATCGGCAATCAGCCCCAGCATTTT.

CDR3 loop: CASSARYSDYGYTF. In DNA form, the CDR3 reads TGTGCCAGCAGCGCCCGGTATTCCGACTATGGCTACACCTTC. The chain employs TRBV9 and TRBJ1-2; D is ambiguous. Trimming stripped 3 bases from V and 3 bases from J, with 12 bases between. Per germline, CDR1 SGDLS and CDR2 YYNGEE. This CDR3 has 14 amino acids.

This clonotype was picked up many times. V is TRBV18 and J is TRBJ1-1; D gene ambiguous. Germline assignment: CDR1 KGHSH and CDR2 LQKENI. Trimming cost V 5 bases and J 0 bases, with 7 bases left between them. The CDR3 loop spans 13 amino acids. DNA for the CDR3: TGTGCCAGCTCATCGGACGTGAACACTGAAGCTTTCTTT. As protein: CASSSDVNTEAFF.

This clonotype was seen at least ten times. The chain links TRBV10-3 to TRBJ2-2, with D possibly being TRBD1 (5 bases). Deletions cut 7 bases from V and 0 bases from J, with 9 bases between. The CDR3 runs 14 residues. The germline gives CDR1 ENHRY, CDR2 SYGVKD. The chain's CDR3 is CAITLTANTGELFF. The DNA of the CDR3 is TGTGCCATCACCCTGACAGCGAACACCGGGGAGCTGTTTTTT.

The sample holds a few counts of this clonotype. Being one base from a much bigger clone, this may be a read error. The rearrangement joins TRBV5-1 to TRBJ2-2; no firm D call. Germline V CDR1 and CDR2: SGHRS, YFSETQ. With 0 bases removed from V and 3 bases from J, the gap between germline ends came to 3 bases. This CDR3 region has 13 residues. CDR3 sequence (DNA): TGCGCCAGCAGCTTGGACCACACCGGGGAGCTGTTTTTT. It yields the protein CASSLDHTGELFF. Complete variable domain (other parts from reference TRBV5-1 and TRBJ2-2): KAGVTQTPRYLIKTRGQQVTLSCSPISGHRSVSWYQQTPGQGLQFLFEYFSETQRNKGNFPGRFSGRQFSNSRSEMNVSTLELGDSALYLCASSLDHTGELFFGEGSRLTVL.

This clonotype was seen ten or more times. The chain is built from TRBV6-2 or TRBV6-3 and TRBJ2-3; TRBD2 matches 12 bases. The CDR3 sequence is 15 residues long. Germline V gives CDR1 MNHEY, CDR2 SVGEGT. The V gene end was trimmed by 2 bases and the J gene end by 3 bases; junction bases not matched to a gene: 0. In nucleotides, the CDR3 is TGTGCCAGCAGTTACGGACTAGCGGGGACAGATACGCAGTATTTT. Translated, it gives CASSYGLAGTDTQYF.

In regard to this clonotype: A junction boundary mismatches the germline segment, possibly from a read error. This rearrangement joins TRBV5-1 to TRBJ2-1, with 11 bases aligning to TRBD2. Germline V gives CDR1 SGHRS, CDR2 YFSETQ. This CDR3 contains 16 residues. The CDR3 loop is CASSLVASGGPNEQFF. The CDR3 DNA sequence: TGCGCCAGCAGCTTGGTGGCTAGCGGGGGGCCCAATGAGCAGTTCTTT. The entire variable domain, with the rest obtained from reference TRBV5-1 and TRBJ2-1, is as follows: KAGVTQTPRYLIKTRGQQVTLSCSPISGHRSVSWYQQTPGQGLQFLFEYFSETQRNKGNFPGRFSGRQFSNSRSEMNVSTLELGDSALYLCASSLVASGGPNEQFFGPGTRLTVL.

This clonotype was counted ten times or more. This chain uses TRBV2 with TRBJ2-3; 9 nucleotides match TRBD1. CDR1 and CDR2 (germline): SNHLY, FYNNEI. The CDR3 consists of 16 residues. V lost 4 bases and J lost 2; bases outside the gene matches: 7. The CDR3 coding sequence is TGTGCCAGCAGTGTCAAGACAGGGGGGACCACAGATACGCAGTATTTT. As protein: CASSVKTGGTTDTQYF.

The chain recombines TRBV11-3 with TRBJ2-2; D not certain. The CDR3 is made up of 16 amino acids. CDR1 is SGHNT and CDR2 is YENEEA in the germline V gene. The V end lost 2 bases, the J end lost 9 bases, and 19 bases lay between the germline ends. The CDR3 DNA sequence: TGTGCCAGCAGCTTACAAGGCACCCGAAGTACCCGGGAGCTGTTTTTT. Translation gives CASSLQGTRSTRELFF.

This clonotype showed up many times. V is TRBV27 and J is TRBJ2-5; 8 nucleotides line up with TRBD1. The CDR3 extends over 18 amino acids. The J segment lost 2 bases and the V segment lost 5 bases, leaving 16 bases of the junction unmatched. Germline V gene sequence: CDR1 MNHEY, CDR2 SMNVEV (reference sequence). CDR3: CASSLRYVGDRKQETQYF. CDR3 DNA: TGTGCCAGCAGTCTCCGATACGTTGGGGACAGGAAACAAGAGACCCAGTACTTC.

The sample holds a few counts of this clonotype. The V gene is TRBV7-9, the J gene TRBJ2-7; D is unresolved. The CDR3 extends over 13 amino acids. CDR1 SEHNR and CDR2 FQNEAQ come from the germline V gene (reference sequence). With 6 bases removed from V and 2 bases from J, the gap between germline ends came to 11 bases. The CDR3 DNA is TGTGCCAGCAGAGTTGGACCGGCCTACGAGCAGTACTTC. This translates into CASRVGPAYEQYF.

V usage is TRBV5-1 and J usage is TRBJ2-5, with D perhaps assigned TRBD1 or TRBD2 (5 bases each). CDR3 length equals 13 residues. Trimming left V 2 bases short and J 2 bases short, with 7 bases between. The germline V gene has CDR1 SGHRS and CDR2 YFSETQ. CDR3 amino acids: CASSFWGQETQYF. CDR3 bases: TGCGCCAGCAGCTTTTGGGGGCAAGAGACCCAGTACTTC.

This clonotype was counted only a few times. This chain uses TRBV7-3 with TRBJ1-5, with unresolved D. V was cut by 2 bases and J by 0 bases, with 14 bases left in between. Looked up from germline, CDR1 is SGHTA and CDR2 is FQGTGA. The CDR3 consists of 17 residues. The CDR3: CASSLYLGRTSNQPQHF. In nucleotides, the CDR3 is TGTGCCAGCAGCTTATATCTAGGACGTACTAGCAATCAGCCCCAGCATTTT.

This clonotype showed up many times. The chain is built from TRBV7-9 and TRBJ1-2, with 10 bases identical to TRBD1. Germline CDR1 SEHNR, CDR2 FQNEAQ (reference sequence). This CDR3 comprises 13 residues. Unmatched junction bases numbered 5, after V lost 6 bases and J lost 7 bases. CDR3 in amino acids: CASSWDRGGGYTF. DNA for the CDR3: TGTGCCAGCAGTTGGGACAGGGGAGGTGGCTACACCTTC.

This rearrangement joins TRBV7-3 to TRBJ1-4; 7 bases are a match to TRBD1. V was clipped by 4 bases and J by 8 bases; unmatched bases: 7. The CDR3 totals 14 residues. CDR1 is SGHTA, CDR2 FQGTGA, per germline. The DNA of the CDR3 is TGTGCCAGCAGCTCCGGGACAGCATTGGAAAAACTGTTTTTT. The encoded protein is CASSSGTALEKLFF.

This clonotype was found many times. This chain uses TRBV7-2 with TRBJ2-5; 11 nucleotides agree with TRBD2. The CDR3 length is 14 residues. Germline V gene data show CDR1 as SGHTA and CDR2 as FQGNSA. Trimming at V came to 4 bases and at J to 5 bases, leaving 3 bases not matched to a gene. This CDR3 reads CASSSTSGVETQYF. In DNA form, the CDR3 reads TGTGCCAGCAGCTCGACTAGCGGGGTGGAGACCCAGTACTTC. Based on the CDR3 plus reference TRBV7-2 and TRBJ2-5, the full variable domain is GAGVSQSPSNKVTEKGKDVELRCDPISGHTALYWYRQSLGQGLEFLIYFQGNSAPDKSGLPSDRFSAERTGGSVSTLTIQRTQQEDSAVYLCASSSTSGVETQYFGPGTRLLVL.